The clone carrying this TCR beta chain was seen only a few times. Its antigen is currently unknown. TCRdb itself ran the RACE reads through MiXCR, one entry per CDR3 protein. The sample consists of more than 95,000 distinct CDR3 sequences, roughly a third of them appearing once. The sample originates from a study of human T cells and chemical hapten exposure. General study findings and limits: Expanded TCRs grouped into significantly more large CDR3 similarity clusters than controls produced. TCRs whose frequency exceeded 1 in 1000 remained the same following DPC sensitization.

Indicated time point: patch test 3, about 24 weeks after DPC sensitization. Treatment noted: therapeutic diphenylcyclopropenone sensitization with weekly scalp DPC. CDR3 length: 14 residues. Losses at the gene ends were 7 bases for V and 4 bases for J; bases not matched to a gene: 10. Germline V gives CDR1 DFQATT, CDR2 SNEGSKA (reference sequence). The specimen was whole blood, collected in connection with sensitization to the hapten diphenylcyclopropenone (DPC). This rearrangement joins TRBV20-1 to TRBJ2-1, with 7 bases lining up with TRBD2. The TCR was taken from a man aged 35 to 55 with alopecia areata. Some clones in this sample may be carry-over from other donors' samples. The CDR3 reads CSGNEASGYNEQFF. The CDR3 DNA reads TGCAGTGGGAATGAGGCTAGCGGATACAATGAGCAGTTCTTC.